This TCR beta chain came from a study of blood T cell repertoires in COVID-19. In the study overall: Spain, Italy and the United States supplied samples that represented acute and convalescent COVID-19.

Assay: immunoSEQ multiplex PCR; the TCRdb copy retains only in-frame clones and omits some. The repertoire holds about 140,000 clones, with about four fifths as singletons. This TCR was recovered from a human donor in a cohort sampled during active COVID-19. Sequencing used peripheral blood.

CDR3 protein: CASSRQGYEQYF. CDR3 sequence (DNA): TGTGCCAGCAGCAGGCAGGGGTACGAGCAGTACTTC. V is TRBV11-2 and J is TRBJ2-7, with a possible D match to TRBD1 (6 bases). Germline assignment: CDR1 SGHAT and CDR2 FQNNGV. This CDR3 is 12 amino acids long. Trimming cost V 5 bases and J 4 bases, with 9 bases left between them.